Included here is one T cell receptor (beta chain) sequence, with context. These data belong to a study of blood T cell repertoires in COVID-19. On the study more broadly: COVID-19 samples, acute and convalescent, were from the United States, Italy and Spain. T cells, B-cell-depleted T cells, or PBMCs provided the cDNA or gDNA that served as material.

Methods used by the authors: By means of reference gene primer amplification, nucleated cell counts were estimated. Sequencing was performed with immunoSEQ multiplex PCR; in TCRdb, only in-frame clones are kept and a portion is missing. The V and J calls and clone size are taken from that table; D and trimming were inferred from the DNA. Here the sample spans 380,000 or so clones, 65% to 90% being singletons. A Seattle source enrolled patients during active infection and followed them longitudinally. The V and J ends lost 2 bases and 5 bases respectively, with 9 bases between them. Per germline, CDR1 MGHRA and CDR2 YSYEKL. The CDR3 spans 14 residues.

Material: peripheral blood. The rearrangement links TRBV4-1 to TRBJ2-2, with D unclear. This sequence was found in an older woman with COVID-19, enrolled during active disease. The CDR3 here is CASSQLIGTGELFF. In DNA form, the CDR3 reads TGCGCCAGCAGCCAATTAATCGGGACCGGGGAGCTGTTTTTT.